Given below is one T cell receptor beta chain in context. The data were taken from a study of radiotherapy plus CTLA-4 blockade in lung cancer. Per germline, CDR1 MNHEY and CDR2 SVGAGI. Trimming shortened V by 2 bases and J by 5 bases, and 12 bases separated the two germline ends. CDR3 size: 14 residues. This table comes from immunoSEQ multiplex PCR, and its TCRdb copy is limited to in-frame clones, with some not included. The repertoire has tens of thousands of clones, around 80% of them found once; the top ten carry 3.5% to 4.5%. Here the sequenced sample was peripheral blood, taken from a patient treated with radiotherapy plus ipilimumab. This sequence originates from a human donor with non-small cell lung cancer who had a partial response to radiotherapy plus ipilimumab. The chain combines TRBV6-5 with TRBJ1-2; TRBD1 is a possible D gene (6 bases). The CDR3 loop is CASSYGGRGYGYTF. CDR3 coding DNA: TGTGCCAGCAGTTACGGCGGCAGGGGTTATGGCTACACCTTC.